Following are 14 T cell receptor beta chains from one sample sequenced in a study of shared clonotypes between healthy human individuals. Produced via immunoSEQ multiplex PCR; TCRdb's table is partial and in-frame only. The data contain about 2.4 million clones, 85% to 95% of them singletons. The sequenced sample consisted of naive CD4+ T cells sorted from blood. Subset denoted: CD45RA+ positively selected. Receptors were obtained from a young man in good health.

The V and J genes are TRBV27 and TRBJ1-5; the D is unclear. V was trimmed by 1 base and J by 3 bases, leaving 10 bases between them. Germline-derived CDR1 and CDR2 are MNHEY and SMNVEV (reference sequence). The CDR3 runs 15 residues. The CDR3 DNA sequence: TGTGCCAGCAGTTTATTAGGCTCAGTCAATCAGCCCCAGCATTTT. It encodes CASSLLGSVNQPQHF.

The gene calls are TRBV7-9 and TRBJ2-3; tentatively, D is TRBD1 or TRBD2 (6 bases each). The CDR3 has 15 residues. CDR1 and CDR2 (germline): SEHNR, FQNEAQ (reference sequence). The germline V and J ends were trimmed by 5 bases and 2 bases, with 14 bases remaining between them. The CDR3 nucleotides are TGTGCCAGCAGCGCAGGGGACTGGTACACAGATACGCAGTATTTT. This sequence encodes CASSAGDWYTDTQYF.

J is TRBJ1-1 and V is TRBV19; weak D call: TRBD1 (6 bases). V was pared by 6 bases and J by 1 base, with 9 bases between. Germline lookup yields CDR1 LNHDA and CDR2 SQIVND (reference sequence). The CDR3 runs 13 residues. For the CDR3, the DNA is TGTGCCAGTAGACTACAGGGGAACACTGAAGCTTTCTTT. It specifies CASRLQGNTEAFF.

V gene TRBV30 combines with J gene TRBJ2-3, with TRBD2 matching over 7 bases. The CDR3 has 13 residues. Germline CDR1 and CDR2: GTSNPN and SVGIG (reference sequence). With V trimmed by 8 bases and J by 4 bases, 9 bases remained unmatched. The CDR3 sequence is CARRTSVADTQYF. For the CDR3, the DNA is TGTGCCCGACGAACTAGCGTCGCAGATACGCAGTATTTT.

This clone was detected once. This chain connects TRBV5-1 to TRBJ1-2; tentative D call: TRBD1 (6 bases). CDR1 SGHRS and CDR2 YFSETQ come from the germline V gene. The CDR3 covers 14 residues. Trimming cost V 4 bases and J 6 bases, with 16 bases left between them. The CDR3 nucleotides are TGCGCCAGCAGCATCAGGACAGCAGGAGATGGCTACACCTTC. Its protein is CASSIRTAGDGYTF.

J is TRBJ2-7 and V is TRBV19, with 10 bases aligning to TRBD2. From germline, CDR1 is LNHDA and CDR2 SQIVND (reference sequence). The V gene end was trimmed by 6 bases and the J gene end by 2 bases; junction bases not matched to a gene: 4. This CDR3 spans 14 amino acids. As DNA, the CDR3 is TGTGCCAGTAGGCGAAGCGGGAGGGCCTACGAGCAGTACTTC. Its translation: CASRRSGRAYEQYF.

Remarks on this clone: The same CDR3 can be traced to other DNA sequences in this sample. The chain's CDR3 is CASSPRGQPQHF. The CDR3 coding sequence is TGTGCCAGCTCCCCCAGGGGGCAGCCCCAGCATTTT. The gene calls are TRBV18 and TRBJ1-5; TRBD1 matches at 7 bases. This CDR3 is built from 12 residues. Germline lookup yields CDR1 KGHSH and CDR2 LQKENI. The V and J ends lost 6 bases and 7 bases, in that order; junction bases with no gene match: 3.

The J gene is TRBJ2-5, the V gene TRBV6-1; D is undetermined. Germline-derived CDR1 and CDR2 are MNHNS and SASEGT. The V gene lost 6 bases and the J gene lost 2 bases, with 10 bases spanning the gap. The CDR3 totals 13 residues. The CDR3 region is CASSWPPQETQYF. DNA for the CDR3: TGTGCCAGCAGCTGGCCCCCTCAAGAGACCCAGTACTTC.

Remarks on this clone: The same CDR3 is also encoded by other DNA sequences in this sample. The chain joins TRBV5-1 to TRBJ2-5; D unclear. V lost 2 bases and J lost 1, with 9 bases in between. Germline-derived CDR1 and CDR2 are SGHRS and YFSETQ. The CDR3 is made up of 14 amino acids. In nucleotides, the CDR3 is TGCGCCAGCAGCTTAGGCAGGACCCAAGAGACCCAGTACTTC. Protein: CASSLGRTQETQYF.

This clone was seen just once. This rearrangement joins TRBV15 to TRBJ1-2; the D gene is possibly TRBD1 (6 bases). Germline V CDR1 and CDR2: LNHNV, YYDKDF (reference sequence). The CDR3 is 15 amino acids. The ends were cut back, 2 bases at V and 5 bases at J, with 15 bases in the middle. The CDR3 protein is CATSRSRGAEYGYTF. CDR3 DNA: TGTGCCACCAGCAGAAGTCGGGGGGCAGAGTATGGCTACACCTTC. The full variable domain, rest sourced from reference TRBV15 and TRBJ1-2, is DAMVIQNPRYQVTQFGKPVTLSCSQTLNHNVMYWYQQKSSQAPKLLFHYYDKDFNNEADTPDNFQSRRPNTSFCFLDIRSPGLGDTAMYLCATSRSRGAEYGYTFGSGTRLTVV.

This clone appeared once. V is TRBV7-2 and J is TRBJ2-7; 9 bases are shared with TRBD1. The CDR3 sequence is 15 residues long. Germline V gene lookup returns CDR1 SGHTA and CDR2 FQGNSA. V gave up 5 bases and J gave up 4 bases; unmatched junction bases: 9. The CDR3 coding sequence is TGTGCCAGCAGCGAGACCGGGACAGGGACTTACGAGCAGTACTTC. This encodes CASSETGTGTYEQYF.

The chain uses TRBV7-9 and TRBJ2-5; TRBD2 aligns across 11 bases. Germline CDR1 is SEHNR and CDR2 is FQNEAQ (reference sequence). V lost 5 bases to trimming and J lost 4 bases; unmatched junction nucleotides: 12. CDR3 length equals 17 residues. Here the CDR3 DNA reads TGTGCCAGCAGCCTAACCCGTACCCTAGCGGGGGGAGAGACCCAGTACTTC. Translation gives CASSLTRTLAGGETQYF.

V gene TRBV7-9 combines with J gene TRBJ2-3; maybe TRBD2 (5 bases). Trimming pared 1 base from V and 4 bases from J, leaving 15 bases between. Germline V lookup: CDR1 SEHNR, CDR2 FQNEAQ (reference sequence). This CDR3 has 16 amino acids. The CDR3 sequence: CASSLDPTMRADTQYF. CDR3 bases: TGTGCCAGCAGCTTAGACCCTACTATGCGGGCAGATACGCAGTATTTT.

The gene calls are TRBV4-2 and TRBJ2-5; D call uncertain. Trimming took 1 base from V and 3 from J, leaving 6 bases between them. The CDR3 sequence is 13 residues long. The V gene's germline CDR1 is LGHNA and CDR2 YNFKEQ. DNA for the CDR3: TGTGCCAGCAGCCAAGCAGGAGAAGAGACCCAGTACTTC. It is translated as CASSQAGEETQYF.